Listed below are T cell receptor beta chains from one sample, sequenced in a study of cytomegalovirus exposure and HLA in healthy donors. The assay was immunoSEQ multiplex PCR, and TCRdb's table has in-frame clones only and misses some. The sample records roughly 45,000 clones, about 60% being singletons. Sequenced material: PBMCs. The receptors here all came from a human donor in good health. Each CDR3 is given with its conserved first and last residue. The order of the fields is D gene, clone size, V gene, J gene, CDR3 DNA, CDR3 protein. The D gene is left open where the match is weak. Part of the rows lack a size; the others show once, few, many or a class for expanded clones.

D gene: -
clone size: few
V gene: TRBV6-1
J gene: TRBJ1-2
CDR3 DNA: TGTGCCAGCAAGATCTCAGAAAGCTATGGCTACACCTTC
CDR3 protein: CASKISESYGYTF

D gene: TRBD1
clone size: -
V gene: TRBV7-9
J gene: TRBJ1-6
CDR3 DNA: TGTGCCAGCAGCACCGGACAGGATTCACCCCTCCACTTT
CDR3 protein: CASSTGQDSPLHF

D gene: TRBD2
clone size: -
V gene: TRBV9
J gene: TRBJ2-7
CDR3 DNA: TGTGCCAGCAGCGTAGCGTCTAGCGGAACCTACGAGCAGTACTTC
CDR3 protein: CASSVASSGTYEQYF

D gene: TRBD1
clone size: -
V gene: TRBV5-1
J gene: TRBJ2-7
CDR3 DNA: TGCGCCAGCAGCCACAGACAGGGCCCCTACGAGCAGTACTTC
CDR3 protein: CASSHRQGPYEQYF

D gene: -
clone size: once
V gene: TRBV28
J gene: TRBJ1-2
CDR3 DNA: TGTGCCAGCAGTTTCTACGGGAATGGCTACACCTTC
CDR3 protein: CASSFYGNGYTF

D gene: -
clone size: -
V gene: TRBV25-1
J gene: TRBJ2-2
CDR3 DNA: TGTGCCAGCAGTCCCTATGCCACCCGCCGGGGCACCGGGGAGCTGTTTTTT
CDR3 protein: CASSPYATRRGTGELFF

D gene: -
clone size: -
V gene: TRBV7-9
J gene: TRBJ1-5
CDR3 DNA: TGTGCCAGCAGCTTACAGACAGGCCTCAATCAGCCCCAGCATTTT
CDR3 protein: CASSLQTGLNQPQHF

D gene: -
clone size: -
V gene: TRBV5-1
J gene: TRBJ1-5
CDR3 DNA: TGCGCCAGCAGCTTGGCCGGGGATCAGCCCCAGCATTTT
CDR3 protein: CASSLAGDQPQHF

D gene: -
clone size: -
V gene: TRBV7-2
J gene: TRBJ2-1
CDR3 DNA: TGTGCCAGCAGCCCAGGTGGAGGCAATTACTTCTTC
CDR3 protein: CASSPGGGNYFF

D gene: -
clone size: few
V gene: TRBV5-4
J gene: TRBJ1-6
CDR3 DNA: TGTGCCAGCGGAGGGGAGTATAATTCACCCCTCCACTTT
CDR3 protein: CASGGEYNSPLHF

D gene: -
clone size: -
V gene: TRBV5-1
J gene: TRBJ1-6
CDR3 DNA: TGCGCCAGCAGTTCAAACGGCGGGTGGGGTAATTCACCCCTCCACTTT
CDR3 protein: CASSSNGGWGNSPLHF

D gene: -
clone size: -
V gene: TRBV5-5
J gene: TRBJ1-2
CDR3 DNA: TGTGCCAGCAGCCGCAGGTCCGGGGATGGCTACACCTTC
CDR3 protein: CASSRRSGDGYTF

D gene: -
clone size: -
V gene: TRBV28
J gene: TRBJ1-6
CDR3 DNA: TGTGCCAGCAGAGATCTGGGCACCTCACCCCTCCACTTT
CDR3 protein: CASRDLGTSPLHF

D gene: TRBD1
clone size: -
V gene: TRBV15
J gene: TRBJ2-7
CDR3 DNA: TGTGCCACCAGCACCGCGGACAGGGGTAGGCCCTACGAGCAGTACTTC
CDR3 protein: CATSTADRGRPYEQYF

D gene: -
clone size: -
V gene: TRBV19
J gene: TRBJ2-1
CDR3 DNA: TGTGCCAGTAGTTTCTCCGTAAGCTATGAGCAGTTCTTC
CDR3 protein: CASSFSVSYEQFF

D gene: -
clone size: -
V gene: TRBV2
J gene: TRBJ1-2
CDR3 DNA: TGTGCCAGCCTCGACTCCCCGGGGGTGGGTGGCTACACCTTC
CDR3 protein: CASLDSPGVGGYTF

D gene: -
clone size: once
V gene: TRBV7-9
J gene: TRBJ2-1
CDR3 DNA: TGTGCCAGCAGCTTATGGAGGGAAGATGAGCAGTTCTTC
CDR3 protein: CASSLWREDEQFF

D gene: -
clone size: -
V gene: TRBV28
J gene: TRBJ1-5
CDR3 DNA: TGTGCCAGCAGCCGCCCCTCAGGGGGCAATCAGCCCCAGCATTTT
CDR3 protein: CASSRPSGGNQPQHF

D gene: TRBD2
clone size: -
V gene: TRBV4-2
J gene: TRBJ2-1
CDR3 DNA: TGTGCCAGCAGCCAAGTAGGACTAGCGGGGGGCTCGGGCTCCTACAATGAGCAGTTCTTC
CDR3 protein: CASSQVGLAGGSGSYNEQFF

D gene: -
clone size: few
V gene: TRBV29-1
J gene: TRBJ1-1
CDR3 DNA: TGCAGCGTTTTTCGGAGAGGGACTGAAGCTTTCTTT
CDR3 protein: CSVFRRGTEAFF

D gene: -
clone size: -
V gene: TRBV20-1
J gene: TRBJ1-3
CDR3 DNA: TGCAGTGCCATCGGAAACACCATATATTTT
CDR3 protein: CSAIGNTIYF

D gene: -
clone size: -
V gene: TRBV5-1
J gene: TRBJ2-5
CDR3 DNA: TGCGCCAGCAGCTCCCTGGAGACCCAGTACTTC
CDR3 protein: CASSSLETQYF

D gene: TRBD1
clone size: -
V gene: TRBV5-1
J gene: TRBJ1-6
CDR3 DNA: TGCGCCAGCAGCTTCACAGGGGGGGATTCACCCCTCCACTTT
CDR3 protein: CASSFTGGDSPLHF

D gene: TRBD1
clone size: few
V gene: TRBV14
J gene: TRBJ1-4
CDR3 DNA: TGTGCCAGCAGCCAAGAGCAGGGGGCAGGGGAAAAACTGTTTTTT
CDR3 protein: CASSQEQGAGEKLFF

D gene: TRBD2
clone size: -
V gene: TRBV7-9
J gene: TRBJ2-7
CDR3 DNA: TGTGCCAGCAGCCCCAAGCGGGGGCAGCCCTACGAGCAGTACTTC
CDR3 protein: CASSPKRGQPYEQYF

D gene: TRBD1
clone size: -
V gene: TRBV13
J gene: TRBJ1-3
CDR3 DNA: TGTGCCAGCAGCGGGACAGCTGGAAACACCATATATTTT
CDR3 protein: CASSGTAGNTIYF

D gene: -
clone size: -
V gene: TRBV19
J gene: TRBJ1-2
CDR3 DNA: TGTGCCAGTAGTATACGGCTGGACAAGCTCGGCTACACCTTC
CDR3 protein: CASSIRLDKLGYTF

D gene: TRBD1
clone size: -
V gene: TRBV10-2
J gene: TRBJ1-1
CDR3 DNA: TGCGCCAGCCGCGACAGGGTGGAAGCCCGCGCTTTCTTT
CDR3 protein: CASRDRVEARAFF

D gene: TRBD1
clone size: -
V gene: TRBV2
J gene: TRBJ2-5
CDR3 DNA: TGTGCCAGCAGTGGACAGGGGGGGGAAGAGACCCAGTACTTC
CDR3 protein: CASSGQGGEETQYF

D gene: -
clone size: few
V gene: TRBV4-2
J gene: TRBJ2-7
CDR3 DNA: TGTGCCAGCAGCCAAGCCTTCGCGGGGGACAACTCCTACGAGCAGTACTTC
CDR3 protein: CASSQAFAGDNSYEQYF

D gene: TRBD1
clone size: few
V gene: TRBV29-1
J gene: TRBJ1-1
CDR3 DNA: TGCAGCGCCGCGACAGGGAGCACTGAAGCTTTCTTT
CDR3 protein: CSAATGSTEAFF

D gene: -
clone size: -
V gene: TRBV29-1
J gene: TRBJ2-7
CDR3 DNA: TGCAGCGTAGAACCGGGGTTTACCTACGAGCAGTACTTC
CDR3 protein: CSVEPGFTYEQYF

D gene: TRBD1
clone size: -
V gene: TRBV5-4
J gene: TRBJ1-2
CDR3 DNA: TGTGCCAGCAGCTCTCAGACAGGGTCAGTAAACTATGGCTACACCTTC
CDR3 protein: CASSSQTGSVNYGYTF

D gene: -
clone size: -
V gene: TRBV5-1
J gene: TRBJ1-4
CDR3 DNA: TGCGCCAGCAGCTTTGGGGGCGCAACTAATGAAAAACTGTTTTTT
CDR3 protein: CASSFGGATNEKLFF

D gene: -
clone size: once
V gene: TRBV7-7
J gene: TRBJ2-5
CDR3 DNA: TGTGCCAGCAGCTTAGCGCCGGGGGAAGAGACCCAGTACTTC
CDR3 protein: CASSLAPGEETQYF

D gene: -
clone size: once
V gene: TRBV6-1
J gene: TRBJ1-5
CDR3 DNA: TGTGCCAGCGGGGACACATATAGCAATCAGCCCCAGCATTTT
CDR3 protein: CASGDTYSNQPQHF

D gene: -
clone size: -
V gene: TRBV29-1
J gene: TRBJ2-1
CDR3 DNA: TGCAGCGCCTCGACTAACTACAATGAGCAGTTCTTC
CDR3 protein: CSASTNYNEQFF

D gene: -
clone size: few
V gene: TRBV5-1
J gene: TRBJ1-3
CDR3 DNA: TGCGCCAGCAGCTCCGGACAGTCTGGAAACACCATATATTTT
CDR3 protein: CASSSGQSGNTIYF

D gene: -
clone size: few
V gene: TRBV7-3
J gene: TRBJ1-4
CDR3 DNA: TGTGCCAGCAGCTTAGATAGTAATGAAAAACTGTTTTTT
CDR3 protein: CASSLDSNEKLFF

D gene: TRBD2
clone size: -
V gene: TRBV29-1
J gene: TRBJ2-3
CDR3 DNA: TGCAGCCTACTAGCGGGGGGCGTCCCAGATACGCAGTATTTT
CDR3 protein: CSLLAGGVPDTQYF

D gene: TRBD1
clone size: once
V gene: TRBV5-1
J gene: TRBJ1-2
CDR3 DNA: TGCGCCAGCCGACAGGGGACCCACGGCTATGGCTACACCTTC
CDR3 protein: CASRQGTHGYGYTF

D gene: TRBD2
clone size: -
V gene: TRBV6-5
J gene: TRBJ2-5
CDR3 DNA: TGTGCCAGCAGGATGAGCGGGGGGAAAGAGACCCAGTACTTC
CDR3 protein: CASRMSGGKETQYF

D gene: TRBD1
clone size: -
V gene: TRBV2
J gene: TRBJ2-7
CDR3 DNA: TGTGCCAGCAATGCCCAGGGGGCCTACGAGCAGTACTTC
CDR3 protein: CASNAQGAYEQYF

D gene: -
clone size: few
V gene: TRBV5-1
J gene: TRBJ2-2
CDR3 DNA: TGCGCCAGCAGACTTTTAGCAGACACCGGGGAGCTGTTTTTT
CDR3 protein: CASRLLADTGELFF

D gene: TRBD1
clone size: -
V gene: TRBV7-2
J gene: TRBJ1-5
CDR3 DNA: TGTGCCAGCAGCTTAGTTGGGACAGGGGGCGCGGAGCAGCCCCAGCATTTT
CDR3 protein: CASSLVGTGGAEQPQHF

D gene: -
clone size: -
V gene: TRBV18
J gene: TRBJ1-4
CDR3 DNA: TGTGCCAGCTCACCGCTTCAGGAAGAAAAACTGTTTTTT
CDR3 protein: CASSPLQEEKLFF

D gene: -
clone size: -
V gene: TRBV19
J gene: TRBJ1-2
CDR3 DNA: TGTGCCAGTAGTCGGGGAAACTATGGCTACACCTTC
CDR3 protein: CASSRGNYGYTF

D gene: TRBD2
clone size: few
V gene: TRBV28
J gene: TRBJ2-5
CDR3 DNA: TGTGCCAGCAGTAGAGGGGGGCGGTCTAGCGGGGGATTACAAGGGACCCAGTACTTC
CDR3 protein: CASSRGGRSSGGLQGTQYF

D gene: -
clone size: -
V gene: TRBV4-3
J gene: TRBJ1-2
CDR3 DNA: TGCGCCAGCAGCCAAGATAGGGTGGGGCAACCCGGTTGGTATGGCTACACCTTC
CDR3 protein: CASSQDRVGQPGWYGYTF

D gene: TRBD1
clone size: few
V gene: TRBV5-1
J gene: TRBJ2-1
CDR3 DNA: TGCGCCAGCAGCTTTGGGGACAGGGGCGTGAATGAGCAGTTCTTC
CDR3 protein: CASSFGDRGVNEQFF

D gene: TRBD1
clone size: few
V gene: TRBV9
J gene: TRBJ1-2
CDR3 DNA: TGTGCCAGCAGCGTAGCGGGAGGGGGCGGCTATGGCTACACCTTC
CDR3 protein: CASSVAGGGGYGYTF

D gene: TRBD2
clone size: -
V gene: TRBV30
J gene: TRBJ2-2
CDR3 DNA: TGTGCCTGGGATCCTGTGGGGAGGGACACCGGGGAGCTGTTTTTT
CDR3 protein: CAWDPVGRDTGELFF

D gene: -
clone size: few
V gene: TRBV7-2
J gene: TRBJ1-5
CDR3 DNA: TGTGCCAGCAGCTTAGCTCGGGGCGGGGCTTCCAATCAGCCCCAGCATTTT
CDR3 protein: CASSLARGGASNQPQHF

D gene: TRBD1
clone size: -
V gene: TRBV5-1
J gene: TRBJ1-4
CDR3 DNA: TGCGCCAGCAGCTGGGGACAGGGCGAAGAAAAACTGTTTTTT
CDR3 protein: CASSWGQGEEKLFF

D gene: TRBD1
clone size: -
V gene: TRBV4-2
J gene: TRBJ2-5
CDR3 DNA: TGTGCCAGCAGCCAACTACAGGGGGACCAAGAGACCCAGTACTTC
CDR3 protein: CASSQLQGDQETQYF

D gene: -
clone size: -
V gene: TRBV2
J gene: TRBJ2-7
CDR3 DNA: TGTGCCAGCAGTGCAAGGGAGGACTCCTACGAGCAGTACTTC
CDR3 protein: CASSAREDSYEQYF

D gene: -
clone size: few
V gene: TRBV6-5
J gene: TRBJ1-6
CDR3 DNA: TGTGCCAGCGCAGTAGCGGGGGGTTCACCCCTCCACTTT
CDR3 protein: CASAVAGGSPLHF